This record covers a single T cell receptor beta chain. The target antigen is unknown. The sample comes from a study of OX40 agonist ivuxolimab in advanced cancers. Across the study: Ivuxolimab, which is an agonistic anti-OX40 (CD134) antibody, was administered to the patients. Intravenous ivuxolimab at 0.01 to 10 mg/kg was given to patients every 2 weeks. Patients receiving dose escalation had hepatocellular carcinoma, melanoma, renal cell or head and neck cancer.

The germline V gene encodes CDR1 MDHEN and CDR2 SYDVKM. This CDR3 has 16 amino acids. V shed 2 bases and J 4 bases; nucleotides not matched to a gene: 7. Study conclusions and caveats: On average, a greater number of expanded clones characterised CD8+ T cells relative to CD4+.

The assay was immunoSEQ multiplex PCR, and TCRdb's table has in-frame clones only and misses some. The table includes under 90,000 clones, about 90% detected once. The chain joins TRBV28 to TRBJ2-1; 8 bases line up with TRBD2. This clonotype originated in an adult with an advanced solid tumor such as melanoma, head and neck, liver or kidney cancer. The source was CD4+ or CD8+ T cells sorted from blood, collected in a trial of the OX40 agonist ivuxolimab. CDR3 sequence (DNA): TGTGCCAGCAGTTTACCGCCAGTAGCGGGATACAATGAGCAGTTCTTC. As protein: CASSLPPVAGYNEQFF.